The clone carrying this T cell receptor beta chain showed up just once. As yet, its antigen is unknown. The data originate from a study of T cell responses to AZD1222 COVID-19 vaccine. Findings and caveats of the study: When two AZD1222 doses had been given, Spike-specific TCR breadth and depth rose.

TCRdb's copy holds only in-frame clones and misses some; the assay was immunoSEQ multiplex PCR. The table records more than 100,000 clones, about 90% of them present only once. The specimen was peripheral blood, collected on day 0 of AZD1222 vaccination. The sequence was collected from an adult in good health.

The CDR3 is CASSFGTGNYGYTF. The CDR3, as DNA: TGTGCCAGCAGCTTTGGGACAGGGAACTATGGCTACACCTTC. This chain uses TRBV7-2 with TRBJ1-2; TRBD1 matches at 9 bases. This CDR3 has 14 residues. Looked up from germline, CDR1 is SGHTA and CDR2 is FQGNSA. V was clipped by 3 bases and J by 2 bases; unmatched bases: 1.